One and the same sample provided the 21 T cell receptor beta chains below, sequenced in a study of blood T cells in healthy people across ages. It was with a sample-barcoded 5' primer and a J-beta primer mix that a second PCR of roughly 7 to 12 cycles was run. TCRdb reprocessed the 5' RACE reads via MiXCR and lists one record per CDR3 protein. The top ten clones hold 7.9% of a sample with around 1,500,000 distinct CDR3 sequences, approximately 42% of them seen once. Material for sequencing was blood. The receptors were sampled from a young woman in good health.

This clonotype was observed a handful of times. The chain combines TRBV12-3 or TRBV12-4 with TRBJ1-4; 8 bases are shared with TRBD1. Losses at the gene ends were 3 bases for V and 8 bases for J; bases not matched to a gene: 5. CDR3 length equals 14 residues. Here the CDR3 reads CASSFTGGYEKLFF. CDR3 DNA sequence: TGTGCCAGCAGTTTTACAGGGGGATACGAAAAACTGTTTTTT.

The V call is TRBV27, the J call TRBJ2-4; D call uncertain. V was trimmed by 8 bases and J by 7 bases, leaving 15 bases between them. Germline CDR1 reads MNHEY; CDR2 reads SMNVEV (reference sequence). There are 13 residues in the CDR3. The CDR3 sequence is CASATDNYNIQYF. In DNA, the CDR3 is TGTGCCAGCGCTACAGATAACTACAACATTCAGTACTTC.

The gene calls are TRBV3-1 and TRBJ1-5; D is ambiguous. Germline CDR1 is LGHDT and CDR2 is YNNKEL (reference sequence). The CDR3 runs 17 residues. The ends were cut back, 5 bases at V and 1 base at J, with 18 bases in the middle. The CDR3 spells CASSAPAITLSNQPQHF. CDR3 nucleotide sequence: TGTGCCAGCAGCGCTCCCGCAATTACTCTGAGCAATCAGCCCCAGCATTTT.

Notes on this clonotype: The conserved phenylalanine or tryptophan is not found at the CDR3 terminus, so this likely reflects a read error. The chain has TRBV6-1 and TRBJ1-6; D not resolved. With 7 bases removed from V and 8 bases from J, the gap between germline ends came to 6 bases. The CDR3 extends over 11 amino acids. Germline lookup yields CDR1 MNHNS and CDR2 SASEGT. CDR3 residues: CASNGDSPLHV. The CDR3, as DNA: TGTGCCAGCAATGGAGATTCACCCCTCCACGTT.

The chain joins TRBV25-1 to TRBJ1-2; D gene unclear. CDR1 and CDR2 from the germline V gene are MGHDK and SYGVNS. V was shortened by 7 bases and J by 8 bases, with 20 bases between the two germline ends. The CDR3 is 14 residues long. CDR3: CASTTPGSPQGYTF. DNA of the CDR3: TGTGCCAGCACCACTCCTGGATCCCCCCAGGGCTACACCTTC.

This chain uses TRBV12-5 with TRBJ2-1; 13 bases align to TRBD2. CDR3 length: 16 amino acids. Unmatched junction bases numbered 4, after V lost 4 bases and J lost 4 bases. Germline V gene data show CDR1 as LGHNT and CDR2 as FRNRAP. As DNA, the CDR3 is TGTGCTAGTGGTTCACGACTAGCGGGGGGATACAATGAGCAGTTCTTC. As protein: CASGSRLAGGYNEQFF.

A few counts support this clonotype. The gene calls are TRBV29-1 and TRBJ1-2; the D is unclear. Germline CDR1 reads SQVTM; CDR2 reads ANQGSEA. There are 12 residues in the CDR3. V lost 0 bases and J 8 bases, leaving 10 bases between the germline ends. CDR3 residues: CSVEDMGFGYTF. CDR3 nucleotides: TGCAGCGTTGAAGATATGGGGTTCGGCTACACCTTC.

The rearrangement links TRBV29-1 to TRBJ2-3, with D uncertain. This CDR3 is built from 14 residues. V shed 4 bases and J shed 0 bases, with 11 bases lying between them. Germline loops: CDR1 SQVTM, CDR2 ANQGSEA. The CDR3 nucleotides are TGCAGCGTTGCTGGGTACGCTAGCACAGATACGCAGTATTTT. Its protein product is CSVAGYASTDTQYF.

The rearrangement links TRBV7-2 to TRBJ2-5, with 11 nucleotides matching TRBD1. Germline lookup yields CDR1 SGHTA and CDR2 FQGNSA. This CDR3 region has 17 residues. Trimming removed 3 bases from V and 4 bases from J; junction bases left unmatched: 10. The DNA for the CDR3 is TGTGCCAGCAGCTTGCGGTTGGACAGGGGGCTTGGAGAGACCCAGTACTTC. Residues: CASSLRLDRGLGETQYF.

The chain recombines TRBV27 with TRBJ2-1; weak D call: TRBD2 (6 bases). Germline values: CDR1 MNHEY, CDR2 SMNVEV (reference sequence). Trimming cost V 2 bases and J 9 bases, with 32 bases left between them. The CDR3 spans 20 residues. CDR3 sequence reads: CASSLGFASATSSFRAEQFF. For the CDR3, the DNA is TGTGCCAGCAGTTTAGGTTTTGCGTCAGCGACTAGTTCCTTCCGGGCTGAGCAGTTCTTC.

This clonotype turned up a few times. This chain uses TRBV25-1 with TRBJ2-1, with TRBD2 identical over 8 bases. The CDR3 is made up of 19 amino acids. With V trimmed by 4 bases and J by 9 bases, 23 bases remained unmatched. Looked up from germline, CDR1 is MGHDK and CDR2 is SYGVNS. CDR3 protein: CASSGLAGLIGPLLGEQFF. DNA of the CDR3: TGTGCCAGCAGTGGCCTAGCGGGTTTGATCGGACCCTTGTTAGGTGAGCAGTTCTTC.

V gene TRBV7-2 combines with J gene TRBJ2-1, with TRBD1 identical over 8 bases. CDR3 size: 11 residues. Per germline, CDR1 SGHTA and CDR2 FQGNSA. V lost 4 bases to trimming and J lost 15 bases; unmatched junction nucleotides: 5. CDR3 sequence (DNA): TGTGCCAGCAGCTCCGGGACAGGAGGGTTCTTC. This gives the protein CASSSGTGGFF.

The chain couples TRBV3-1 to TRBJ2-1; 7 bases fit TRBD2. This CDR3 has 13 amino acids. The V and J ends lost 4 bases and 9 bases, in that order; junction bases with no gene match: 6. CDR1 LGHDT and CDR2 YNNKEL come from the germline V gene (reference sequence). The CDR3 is CASSLRLASEQFF. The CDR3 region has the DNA TGTGCCAGCAGCCTTAGACTAGCCAGTGAGCAGTTCTTC.

CDR3 sequence (DNA): TGCGCCAGCAGCTTTTCCCCGCTCGGGAACACTGAAGCTTTCTTT. Translation: CASSFSPLGNTEAFF. The chain joins TRBV5-1 to TRBJ1-1, with unresolved D. Germline values: CDR1 SGHRS, CDR2 YFSETQ. CDR3 length equals 15 residues. V lost 2 bases and J lost 1, with 12 bases in between.

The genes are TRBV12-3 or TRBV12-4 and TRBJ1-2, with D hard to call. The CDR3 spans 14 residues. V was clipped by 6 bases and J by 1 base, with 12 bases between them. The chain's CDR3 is CASSDGRLNYGYTF. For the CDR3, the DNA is TGTGCCAGCAGCGACGGACGCCTTAACTATGGCTACACCTTC.

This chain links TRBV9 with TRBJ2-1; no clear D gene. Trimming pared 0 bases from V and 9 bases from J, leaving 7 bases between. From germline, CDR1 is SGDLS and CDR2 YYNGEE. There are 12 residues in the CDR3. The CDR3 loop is CASSVVLSEQFF. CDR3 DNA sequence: TGTGCCAGCAGCGTAGTCCTTAGTGAGCAGTTCTTC.

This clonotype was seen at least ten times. Here the CDR3 DNA reads TGCAGCGTGCCCGAGTACAATGAGCAGTTCTTC. It encodes CSVPEYNEQFF. The V gene is TRBV29-1, the J gene TRBJ2-1; D is undetermined. This CDR3 spans 11 amino acids. V shed 6 bases and J shed 4 bases, with 7 bases lying between them. The germline V gene encodes CDR1 SQVTM and CDR2 ANQGSEA.

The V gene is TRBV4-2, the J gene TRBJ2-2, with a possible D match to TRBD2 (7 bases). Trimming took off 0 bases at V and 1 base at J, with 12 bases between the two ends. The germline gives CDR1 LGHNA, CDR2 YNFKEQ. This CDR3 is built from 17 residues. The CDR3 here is CASSQEGGDLNTGELFF. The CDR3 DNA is TGTGCCAGCAGCCAAGAAGGGGGGGACTTGAACACCGGGGAGCTGTTTTTT.

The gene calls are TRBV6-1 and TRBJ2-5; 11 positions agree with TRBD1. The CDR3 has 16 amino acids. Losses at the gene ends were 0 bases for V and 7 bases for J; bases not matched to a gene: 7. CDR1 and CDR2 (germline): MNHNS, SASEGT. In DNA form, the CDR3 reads TGTGCCAGCAGTGAAGCCCGGACAGGGGGCGCCGGGACCCAGTACTTC. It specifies CASSEARTGGAGTQYF.

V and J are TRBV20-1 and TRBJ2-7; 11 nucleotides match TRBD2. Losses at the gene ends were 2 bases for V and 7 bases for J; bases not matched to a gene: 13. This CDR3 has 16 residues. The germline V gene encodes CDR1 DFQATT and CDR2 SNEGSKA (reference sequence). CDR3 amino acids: CSARLAGGPSYNEQYF. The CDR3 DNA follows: TGCAGTGCTAGACTAGCGGGGGGCCCCTCCTACAATGAGCAGTACTTC.

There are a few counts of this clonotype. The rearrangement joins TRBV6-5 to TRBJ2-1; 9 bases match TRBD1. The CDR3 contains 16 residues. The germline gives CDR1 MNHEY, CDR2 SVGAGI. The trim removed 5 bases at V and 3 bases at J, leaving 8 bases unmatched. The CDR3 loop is CASSPLGQGNYNEQFF. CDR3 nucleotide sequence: TGTGCCAGCAGTCCCCTCGGACAGGGGAACTACAATGAGCAGTTCTTC.